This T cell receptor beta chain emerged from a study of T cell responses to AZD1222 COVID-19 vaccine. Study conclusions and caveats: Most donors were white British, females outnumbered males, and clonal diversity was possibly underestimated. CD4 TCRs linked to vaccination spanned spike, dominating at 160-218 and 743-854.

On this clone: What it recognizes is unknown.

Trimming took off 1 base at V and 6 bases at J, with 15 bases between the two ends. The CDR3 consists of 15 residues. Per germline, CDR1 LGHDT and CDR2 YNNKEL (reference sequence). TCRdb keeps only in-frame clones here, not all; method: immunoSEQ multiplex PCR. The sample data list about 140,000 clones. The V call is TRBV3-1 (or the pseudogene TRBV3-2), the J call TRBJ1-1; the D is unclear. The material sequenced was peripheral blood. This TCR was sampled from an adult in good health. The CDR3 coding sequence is TGTGCCAGCAGCCAAGGTCGCGGGGATAGATCTGAAGCTTTCTTT. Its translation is CASSQGRGDRSEAFF.